This T cell receptor (beta chain) was sequenced for a study of vaccination and CD4 T cells after COVID-19. Study details: Post-COVID samples were collected a median around 99 days following diagnosis, spanning 35 to 161. Study-level findings and limits: Median SARS-CoV-2-reactive clonotype numbers rose nonsignificantly, about 21 to 38.

CDR1 and CDR2 (germline): DFQATT, SNEGSKA (reference sequence). The CDR3 spans 13 residues. V lost 3 bases to trimming and J lost 4 bases, with 10 bases between them. Treatment given: approximately 11-day PBMC culture with coronavirus spike peptide pools or control peptides (ViraFEST assay). Fresh IL-2 medium was used to replace half of the medium on days 3 and 7. A remark on this clonotype: Its antigen remains unidentified.

The Oncomine TCR Beta short-read assay sequenced DNA from cultured CD4+ T cells. Investigators isolated genomic DNA from cultured CD4+ T cells. From the PCR reads, TCRdb called clonotypes with MiXCR, one entry per CDR3 protein. The sample holds 10,000 to 15,000 distinct CDR3 sequences; 44% are singletons and the top ten take under 20%. The genes are TRBV20-1 and TRBJ2-1; TRBD1 might be the D (5 bases). Sample: cultured CD4+ T cells from blood. The source of this sequence is a human donor with COVID-19. CDR3 sequence reads: CSARLPGYNEQFF. The CDR3 DNA sequence: TGCAGTGCTAGGTTACCAGGGTACAATGAGCAGTTCTTC.